This T cell receptor beta chain was recorded in a study of blood T cell repertoires in COVID-19. Study overall: Whether acute or convalescent, the COVID-19 samples came from the United States, Italy and Spain. The cDNA or gDNA used as material had been derived from T cells, B-cell-depleted T cells, or PBMCs.

As handled by the study authors: Estimates of nucleated cell counts were drawn from the amplification of reference gene primers. The protocol was immunoSEQ multiplex PCR, while the TCRdb copy is restricted to in-frame clones and leaves out a portion. Clonal size and the V and J genes are those of that table, whereas D and trimming came from the DNA. Here the sample spans some 73,000 clones, about 70% being singletons. This receptor was taken from a man aged 55 to 70 with acute or convalescent COVID-19. The material sequenced was peripheral blood.

The CDR3 loop is CASSESLGSTEAFF. The CDR3 region has the DNA TGTGCCAGCAGTGAGTCCCTTGGTAGCACTGAAGCTTTCTTT. The chain has TRBV6-1 and TRBJ1-1; D is unclear. This CDR3 is 14 amino acids long. V lost 3 bases and J 4 bases, leaving 12 bases between the germline ends. The germline CDR1 and CDR2 sequences are MNHNS and SASEGT.